This T cell receptor (beta chain) was obtained from a study of technical replicates of blood from a handful of donors. This CDR3 region has 13 residues. Germline lookup yields CDR1 SQVTM and CDR2 ANQGSEA. TCRdb's table, derived via immunoSEQ multiplex PCR, lists solely in-frame clones and lacks some. Among 70,000 or so clones, almost 99% were seen once, and the ten largest hold approximately 0.21%. About this clone: Germline is not matched at one junction end, which may reflect a read error. Other DNA sequences in the sample encode the same CDR3.

Material for sequencing was T cells isolated from PBMCs. This receptor was obtained from a human donor in good health. The rearrangement uses TRBV29-1 and TRBJ2-7; TRBD2 agrees at 9 bases. CDR3 sequence reads: CSASSGSSYEQYF. CDR3 DNA sequence: TGTAGCGCTAGTAGCGGGAGCTCCTACGAGCAGTACTTC.